This T cell receptor (beta chain) was retrieved from a study of blood T cell repertoires in COVID-19. Study-level background: Samples of COVID-19 (acute and convalescent) were obtained from the United States, Italy and Spain.

The data were produced by immunoSEQ multiplex PCR, yet TCRdb's version contains in-frame clones alone and is incomplete. Of 64,000 or so clones in the sample, more than 75% were seen once. The V segment lost 0 bases and the J segment 4 bases; nucleotides outside the gene matches: 7. Germline V gene lookup returns CDR1 SGHRS and CDR2 YFSETQ. This CDR3 spans 16 amino acids. The sequencing sample was made of peripheral blood. The TCR originated in a man of 80 years or more with acute or convalescent COVID-19. The gene calls are TRBV5-1 and TRBJ2-1, with TRBD1 matching over 7 bases. The CDR3, as DNA: TGCGCCAGCAGCTTGGTTCCCCGGGACAGTTACAATGAGCAGTTCTTC. As protein: CASSLVPRDSYNEQFF.